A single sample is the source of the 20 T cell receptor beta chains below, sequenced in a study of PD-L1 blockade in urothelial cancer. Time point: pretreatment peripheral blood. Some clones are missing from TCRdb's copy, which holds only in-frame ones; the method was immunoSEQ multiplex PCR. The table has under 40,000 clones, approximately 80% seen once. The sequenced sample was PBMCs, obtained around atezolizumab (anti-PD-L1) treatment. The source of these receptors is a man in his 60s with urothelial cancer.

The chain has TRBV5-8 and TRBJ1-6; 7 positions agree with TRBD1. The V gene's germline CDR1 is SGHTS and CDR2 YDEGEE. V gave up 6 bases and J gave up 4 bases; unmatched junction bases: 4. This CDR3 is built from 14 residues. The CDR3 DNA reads TGTGCCAGCACCATGGGACAGTATAATTCACCCCTCCACTTT. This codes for CASTMGQYNSPLHF.

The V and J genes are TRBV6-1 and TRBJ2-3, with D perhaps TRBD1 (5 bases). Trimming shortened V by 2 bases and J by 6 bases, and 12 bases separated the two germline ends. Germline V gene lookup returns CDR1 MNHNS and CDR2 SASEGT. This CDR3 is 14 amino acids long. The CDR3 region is CASSESRVDDTQYF. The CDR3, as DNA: TGTGCCAGCAGTGAAAGCAGGGTGGACGATACGCAGTATTTT.

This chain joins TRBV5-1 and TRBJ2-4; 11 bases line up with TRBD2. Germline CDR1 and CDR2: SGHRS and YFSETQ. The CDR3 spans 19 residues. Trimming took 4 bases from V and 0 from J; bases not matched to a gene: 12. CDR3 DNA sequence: TGCGCCAGCAGCCCTTCTAGCGGGGGGACCCCGCGAGCCAAAAACATTCAGTACTTC. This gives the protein CASSPSSGGTPRAKNIQYF.

The CDR3 DNA is TGCGCCAGCAGCCAAGGCCCCGGGGAGGGGAATTCACCCCTCCACTTT. As protein: CASSQGPGEGNSPLHF. The chain recombines TRBV4-1 with TRBJ1-6, with a possible D match to TRBD1 (5 bases). The germline V gene encodes CDR1 MGHRA and CDR2 YSYEKL. The CDR3 totals 16 residues. V lost 1 base and J 7 bases, leaving 14 bases between the germline ends.

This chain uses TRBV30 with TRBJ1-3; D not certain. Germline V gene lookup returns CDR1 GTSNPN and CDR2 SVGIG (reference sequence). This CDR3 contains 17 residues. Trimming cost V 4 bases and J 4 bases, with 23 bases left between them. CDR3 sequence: CAWTPKNSGTRGNTIYF. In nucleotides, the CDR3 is TGTGCCTGGACTCCCAAAAACAGTGGTACAAGGGGAAACACCATATATTTT.

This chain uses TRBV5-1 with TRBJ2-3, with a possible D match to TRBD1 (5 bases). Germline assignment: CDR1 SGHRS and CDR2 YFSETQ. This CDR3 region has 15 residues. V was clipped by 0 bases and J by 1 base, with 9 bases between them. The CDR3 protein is CASSLEGSGTDTQYF. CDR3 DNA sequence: TGCGCCAGCAGCTTGGAGGGGTCGGGCACAGATACGCAGTATTTT. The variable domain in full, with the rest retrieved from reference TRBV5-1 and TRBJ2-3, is KAGVTQTPRYLIKTRGQQVTLSCSPISGHRSVSWYQQTPGQGLQFLFEYFSETQRNKGNFPGRFSGRQFSNSRSEMNVSTLELGDSALYLCASSLEGSGTDTQYFGPGTRLTVL.

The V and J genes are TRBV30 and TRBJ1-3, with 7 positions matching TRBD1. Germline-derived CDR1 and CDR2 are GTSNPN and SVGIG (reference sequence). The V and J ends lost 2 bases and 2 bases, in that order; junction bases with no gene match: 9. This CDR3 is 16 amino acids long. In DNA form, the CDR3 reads TGTGCCTGGAGTCTGGCACCGGGACAGACTGGAAACACCATATATTTT. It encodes CAWSLAPGQTGNTIYF.

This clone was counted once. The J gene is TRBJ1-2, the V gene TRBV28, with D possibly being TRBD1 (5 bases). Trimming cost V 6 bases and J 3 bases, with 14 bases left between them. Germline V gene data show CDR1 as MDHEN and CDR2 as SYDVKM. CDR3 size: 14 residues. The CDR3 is CASRPLGGDYGYTF. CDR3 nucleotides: TGTGCCAGCAGACCCCTCGGAGGGGACTATGGCTACACCTTC.

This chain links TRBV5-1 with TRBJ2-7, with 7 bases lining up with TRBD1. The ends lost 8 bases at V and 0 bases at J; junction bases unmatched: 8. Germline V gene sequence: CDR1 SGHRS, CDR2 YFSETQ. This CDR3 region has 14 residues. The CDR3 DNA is TGCGCCAGTAAAGACAGGGTGAGCTCCTACGAGCAGTACTTC. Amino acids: CASKDRVSSYEQYF.

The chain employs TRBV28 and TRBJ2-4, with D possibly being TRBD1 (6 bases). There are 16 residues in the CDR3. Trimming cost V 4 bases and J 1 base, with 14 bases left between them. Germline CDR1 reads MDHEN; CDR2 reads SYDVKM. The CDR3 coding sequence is TGTGCCAGCAGTTCGCAGGGGAAACGTGCCAAAAACATTCAGTACTTC. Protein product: CASSSQGKRAKNIQYF.

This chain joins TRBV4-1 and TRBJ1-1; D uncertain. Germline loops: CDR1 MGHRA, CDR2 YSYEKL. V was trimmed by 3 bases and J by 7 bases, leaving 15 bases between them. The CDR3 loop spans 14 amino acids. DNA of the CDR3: TGCGCCAGCAGCCAGGGCCAGGTTGGGTTTGAAGCTTTCTTT. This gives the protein CASSQGQVGFEAFF.

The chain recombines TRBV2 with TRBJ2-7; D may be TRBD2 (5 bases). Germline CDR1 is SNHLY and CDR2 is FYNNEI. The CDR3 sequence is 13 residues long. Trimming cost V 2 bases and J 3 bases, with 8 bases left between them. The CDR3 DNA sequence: TGTGCCAGCAGTGAATATCGGGACTACGAGCAGTACTTC. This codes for CASSEYRDYEQYF.

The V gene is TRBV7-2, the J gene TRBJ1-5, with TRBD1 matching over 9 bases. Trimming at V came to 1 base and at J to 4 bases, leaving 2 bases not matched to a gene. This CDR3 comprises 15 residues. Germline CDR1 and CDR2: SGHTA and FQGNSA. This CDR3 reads CASSLGDRANQPQHF. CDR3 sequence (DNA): TGTGCCAGCAGCTTAGGGGACAGGGCGAATCAGCCCCAGCATTTT.

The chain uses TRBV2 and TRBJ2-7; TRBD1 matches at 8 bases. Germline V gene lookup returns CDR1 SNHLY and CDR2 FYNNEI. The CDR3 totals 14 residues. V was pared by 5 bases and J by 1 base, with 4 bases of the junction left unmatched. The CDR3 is CASSTTGGSYEQYF. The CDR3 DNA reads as TGTGCCAGCAGTACAACAGGGGGGTCCTACGAGCAGTACTTC.

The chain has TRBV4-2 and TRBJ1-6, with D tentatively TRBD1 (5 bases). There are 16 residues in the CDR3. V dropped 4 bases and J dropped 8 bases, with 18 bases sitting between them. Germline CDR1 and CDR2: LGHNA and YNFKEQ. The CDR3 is CASSPGEAGRDSPLHF. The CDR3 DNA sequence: TGTGCCAGCAGCCCCGGGGAGGCGGGGCGAGATTCACCCCTCCACTTT.

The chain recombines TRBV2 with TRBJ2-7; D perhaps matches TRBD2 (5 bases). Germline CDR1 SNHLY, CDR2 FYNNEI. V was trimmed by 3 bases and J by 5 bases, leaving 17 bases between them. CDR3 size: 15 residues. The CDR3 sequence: CASSDYEGLRNEQYF. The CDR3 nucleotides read TGTGCCAGCAGTGATTATGAGGGCCTTCGGAACGAGCAGTACTTC.

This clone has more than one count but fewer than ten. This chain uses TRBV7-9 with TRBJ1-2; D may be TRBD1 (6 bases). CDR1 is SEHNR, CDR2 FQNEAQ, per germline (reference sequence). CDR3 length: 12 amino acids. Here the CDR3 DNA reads TGTGTGGGAAGCGCGTTAGGGGGTGGCTACACCTTC. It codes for CVGSALGGGYTF.

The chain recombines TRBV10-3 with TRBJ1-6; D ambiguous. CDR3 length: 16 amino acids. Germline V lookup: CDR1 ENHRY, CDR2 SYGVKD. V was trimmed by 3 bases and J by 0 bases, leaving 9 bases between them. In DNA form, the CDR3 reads TGTGCCATCAGTGATTCTAGCAGCTCCTATAATTCACCCCTCCACTTT. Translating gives CAISDSSSSYNSPLHF.

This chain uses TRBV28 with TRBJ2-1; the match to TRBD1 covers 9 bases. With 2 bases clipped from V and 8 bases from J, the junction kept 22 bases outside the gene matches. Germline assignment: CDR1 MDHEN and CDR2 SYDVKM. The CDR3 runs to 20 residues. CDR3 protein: CASSLGILVQQGARPYEQFF. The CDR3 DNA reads TGTGCCAGCAGTTTAGGGATCCTCGTGCAACAGGGGGCGCGACCCTATGAGCAGTTCTTC.

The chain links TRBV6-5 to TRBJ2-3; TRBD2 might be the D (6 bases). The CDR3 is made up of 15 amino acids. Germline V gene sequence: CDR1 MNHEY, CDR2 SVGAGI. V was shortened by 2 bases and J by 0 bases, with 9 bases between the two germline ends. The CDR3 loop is CASSYGGISTDTQYF. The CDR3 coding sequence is TGTGCCAGCAGTTACGGCGGGATTAGCACAGATACGCAGTATTTT.